These 21 T cell receptor beta chains came from one sample sequenced in a study of tumor-infiltrating lymphocytes in localized non-small cell lung cancer. The repertoire was sequenced with immunoSEQ multiplex PCR; TCRdb's copy has only in-frame clones and lacks some. The sample lists some 17,000 clones, 80% occurring once. Sequenced: uninvolved lung tissue not adjacent to the tumor. Receptor source: a human donor with non-small cell lung cancer.

Only a few counts were recorded for this clone. The rearrangement joins TRBV6-5 to TRBJ2-7; D assignment may be TRBD1 or TRBD2 (6 bases each). This CDR3 region has 11 residues. The V gene lost 7 bases and the J gene lost 6 bases, with 10 bases spanning the gap. CDR1 and CDR2 (germline): MNHEY, SVGAGI. The CDR3 protein is CASTEGGEQYF. Here the CDR3 DNA reads TGTGCCAGCACCGAGGGGGGCGAGCAGTACTTC.

The chain combines TRBV6-1 with TRBJ2-3; TRBD2 matches 7 bases. J was trimmed by 8 bases and V by 3 bases; bases with no gene match: 8. Germline V gene sequence: CDR1 MNHNS, CDR2 SASEGT. The CDR3 consists of 14 residues. CDR3 coding DNA: TGTGCCAGCAGTGAGGGGGGGACCGCCCGTACGCAGTATTTT. This translates into CASSEGGTARTQYF.

V and J are TRBV6-1 and TRBJ2-7; 7 bases are shared with TRBD1. J gave up 0 bases and V 1 base, and 6 bases lay outside the gene matches. Germline V lookup: CDR1 MNHNS, CDR2 SASEGT. The CDR3 extends over 16 amino acids. This chain's CDR3 is CASSEEVTGLSYEQYF. CDR3 nucleotide sequence: TGTGCCAGCAGTGAAGAGGTGACAGGGCTCTCCTACGAGCAGTACTTC.

The V call is TRBV7-6, the J call TRBJ2-1; 7 nucleotides align to TRBD2. V shed 5 bases, J shed 9 bases, and the junction held 13 bases outside the gene matches. In germline, CDR1 is SGHVS, CDR2 FNYEAQ. The CDR3 consists of 15 residues. CDR3: CASSQGLSPLGEQFF. The CDR3 region has the DNA TGTGCCAGCAGCCAGGGACTATCCCCCCTGGGTGAGCAGTTCTTC.

J is TRBJ1-1 and V is TRBV28, with 9 bases that match TRBD1. The CDR3 is 15 amino acids. Germline V gene lookup returns CDR1 MDHEN and CDR2 SYDVKM. V trimming: 3 bases; J trimming: 5 bases; junction bases outside the gene matches: 7. The CDR3 nucleotides read TGTGCCAGCAGTTTGGGGGACAGGGTAATGACTGAAGCTTTCTTT. Protein: CASSLGDRVMTEAFF.

CDR3 residues: CASSLGGGLVAGELFF. The DNA of the CDR3 is TGTGCCAGCAGCTTAGGGGGGGGACTAGTCGCCGGGGAGCTGTTTTTT. J is TRBJ2-2 and V is TRBV7-3; 8 bases are a match to TRBD2. In germline, CDR1 is SGHTA, CDR2 FQGTGA. The CDR3 runs 16 residues. After removal of 2 bases from V and 6 bases from J, the junction contained 8 bases not matched to a gene.

The chain employs TRBV7-2 and TRBJ2-7; 8 bases match TRBD1. J was trimmed by 1 base and V by 2 bases; bases with no gene match: 10. Germline V CDR1 and CDR2: SGHTA, FQGNSA. This CDR3 contains 17 residues. CDR3 coding DNA: TGTGCCAGCAGCTTACCCTGGGACAGGTTCAGGTCCTACGAGCAGTACTTC. Translation gives CASSLPWDRFRSYEQYF.

The V and J genes are TRBV5-1 and TRBJ2-3; 10 bases are a match to TRBD2. The CDR3 sequence is 16 residues long. Germline values: CDR1 SGHRS, CDR2 YFSETQ. Unmatched junction bases numbered 5, after V lost 0 bases and J lost 4 bases. The CDR3 loop is CASSLAASGSADTQYF. CDR3 DNA sequence: TGCGCCAGCAGCTTGGCGGCTAGCGGGAGCGCAGATACGCAGTATTTT.

V gene TRBV7-9 combines with J gene TRBJ2-1; D might be TRBD1 (5 bases). This CDR3 is 13 amino acids long. V lost 5 bases, J lost 6 bases, and 11 bases lay in between. CDR1 and CDR2 from the germline V gene are SEHNR and FQNEAQ (reference sequence). The DNA of the CDR3 is TGTGCCAGCAGCACCACTCAGGGCAATGAGCAGTTCTTC. This encodes CASSTTQGNEQFF.

This chain connects TRBV2 to TRBJ2-5; perhaps TRBD2 as D (6 bases). With 6 bases removed from V and 3 bases from J, the gap between germline ends came to 20 bases. The CDR3 is 16 residues long. Looked up from germline, CDR1 is SNHLY and CDR2 is FYNNEI. The CDR3 loop reads CASRTTLLALKETQYF. In nucleotides, the CDR3 is TGTGCCAGCAGAACCACATTACTAGCTCTAAAAGAGACCCAGTACTTC.

The chain couples TRBV30 to TRBJ2-7; D is possibly TRBD2 (5 bases). This CDR3 is built from 16 residues. Per the germline V gene, CDR1 is GTSNPN and CDR2 is SVGIG (reference sequence). Trimming left V 2 bases short and J 2 bases short, with 19 bases between. The CDR3 here is CAWSPPWRGLTYEQYF. The CDR3, as DNA: TGTGCCTGGAGTCCTCCGTGGCGCGGGCTAACCTACGAGCAGTACTTC.

The chain carries TRBV19 and TRBJ2-2; D ambiguous. The germline gives CDR1 LNHDA, CDR2 SQIVND (reference sequence). The V end was cut by 0 bases, the J end by 1 base, with 6 bases between. CDR3 length: 15 amino acids. The chain's CDR3 is CASSIEWLNTGELFF. The CDR3 DNA follows: TGTGCCAGTAGTATAGAATGGTTGAACACCGGGGAGCTGTTTTTT.

The gene calls are TRBV4-2 and TRBJ1-3; D gene uncertain. Trimming removed 1 base at V and 4 bases at J, with 11 bases between. This CDR3 comprises 15 residues. The germline CDR1 and CDR2 sequences are LGHNA and YNFKEQ. CDR3: CASSQGEGAGNTIYF. CDR3 coding DNA: TGTGCCAGCAGCCAAGGTGAGGGCGCGGGAAACACCATATATTTT.

The genes are TRBV7-8 and TRBJ2-2; D remains ambiguous. This CDR3 is built from 16 residues. From germline, CDR1 is SGHVS and CDR2 FQNEAQ. Trimming left V 5 bases short and J 1 base short, with 14 bases between. The CDR3 loop reads CASSPLARMNTGELFF. DNA for the CDR3: TGTGCCAGCAGCCCATTGGCCCGGATGAACACCGGGGAGCTGTTTTTT.

The DNA of the CDR3 is TGTGCCAGCAGCGTGTCCGGCAGGGGGAACTACAATGAGCAGTTCTTC. The encoded protein is CASSVSGRGNYNEQFF. The chain recombines TRBV9 with TRBJ2-1, with 7 bases that match TRBD1. The germline V gene has CDR1 SGDLS and CDR2 YYNGEE. Trimming cost V 2 bases and J 3 bases; bases outside gene matches: 8. The CDR3 contains 16 residues. Variable domain in full (rest from reference TRBV9 and TRBJ2-1): DSGVTQTPKHLITATGQRVTLRCSPRSGDLSVYWYQQSLDQGLQFLIQYYNGEERAKGNILERFSAQQFPDLHSELNLSSLELGDSALYFCASSVSGRGNYNEQFFGPGTRLTVL.

The chain uses TRBV21-1 and TRBJ2-7; whether TRBD2, the table's D call, matches the DNA was not checked. TRBV21-1 corresponds to a pseudogene. This CDR3 is 16 amino acids long. The CDR3 loop is CASSKALTSGSYEQYF. In nucleotides, the CDR3 is TGTGCCAGCAGCAAAGCTCTGACTAGCGGGTCCTACGAGCAGTACTTC.

This clone has just one count. This sequence joins TRBV19 and TRBJ1-5; 7 bases are shared with TRBD1. The trim removed 7 bases at V and 6 bases at J, leaving 12 bases unmatched. The CDR3 is 15 residues long. Germline V CDR1 and CDR2: LNHDA, SQIVND (reference sequence). CDR3 in amino acids: CASNVDRASGQPQHF. The CDR3 DNA reads as TGTGCCAGTAATGTCGACAGGGCTAGCGGTCAGCCCCAGCATTTT. The variable domain in full, completed from reference TRBV19 and TRBJ1-5, reads DGGITQSPKYLFRKEGQNVTLSCEQNLNHDAMYWYRQDPGQGLRLIYYSQIVNDFQKGDIAEGYSVSREKKESFPLTVTSAQKNPTAFYLCASNVDRASGQPQHFGDGTRLSIL.

The rearrangement joins TRBV5-1 to TRBJ2-7; D not certain. V shed 5 bases and J shed 5 bases, with 17 bases lying between them. CDR3 length: 14 residues. CDR1 SGHRS and CDR2 YFSETQ come from the germline V gene. The CDR3 DNA is TGCGCCAGCAGAAAAGCCGCCACAGAGAACGAGCAGTACTTC. Its protein is CASRKAATENEQYF.

The genes are TRBV27 and TRBJ1-5; perhaps TRBD1 as D (5 bases). In germline, CDR1 is MNHEY, CDR2 SMNVEV (reference sequence). There are 16 residues in the CDR3. Trimming took 4 bases from V and 2 from J, leaving 15 bases between them. CDR3 bases: TGTGCCAGCAGTTCCTGGGGGGTAGAGGGCAATCAGCCCCAGCATTTT. Its protein is CASSSWGVEGNQPQHF.

V usage is TRBV2 and J usage is TRBJ1-1, with unresolved D. This CDR3 has 11 residues. V dropped 8 bases and J dropped 0 bases, with 4 bases sitting between them. Germline V gene lookup returns CDR1 SNHLY and CDR2 FYNNEI. The CDR3 loop is CASQMNTEAFF. In nucleotides, the CDR3 is TGTGCCAGCCAGATGAACACTGAAGCTTTCTTT.

The rearrangement joins TRBV5-1 to TRBJ2-2, with TRBD1 matching over 8 bases. The CDR3 has 20 amino acids. Trimming at V came to 6 bases and at J to 1 base, leaving 20 bases not matched to a gene. Germline V lookup: CDR1 SGHRS, CDR2 YFSETQ. CDR3 loop: CASTFGRTPRGLGNTGELFF. The DNA of the CDR3 is TGCGCCAGCACCTTTGGCCGAACCCCCAGGGGGCTGGGGAACACCGGGGAGCTGTTTTTT.